What follows are 17 T cell receptor beta chains derived from one specimen sequenced in a study of blood T cell repertoires in COVID-19. This table comes from immunoSEQ multiplex PCR, and its TCRdb copy is limited to in-frame clones, with some not included. The sample contains fewer than 80,000 clones, roughly three quarters of which appear only once. The material sequenced was peripheral blood. All receptors derive from a man aged 55-75 years with COVID-19, enrolled during active disease.

The gene calls are TRBV12-3 or TRBV12-4 and TRBJ2-5; D is ambiguous. The CDR3 spans 13 residues. Between the trimmed V and J ends, which lost 6 bases and 4 bases, there was a span of 12 bases. CDR3: CASSSPPTETQYF. The CDR3 DNA is TGTGCCAGCAGCTCTCCCCCTACAGAGACCCAGTACTTC.

The gene calls are TRBV18 and TRBJ2-1, with 8 bases aligning to TRBD2. The germline V gene has CDR1 KGHSH and CDR2 LQKENI. V lost 0 bases, J lost 2 bases, and 3 bases stayed unmatched. The CDR3 sequence is 16 residues long. CDR3: CASSPPSGGAYNEQFF. The CDR3 nucleotides are TGTGCCAGCTCACCACCCAGCGGGGGCGCCTACAATGAGCAGTTCTTC.

The rearrangement uses TRBV5-4 and TRBJ2-2; the D gene is possibly TRBD2 (6 bases). Trimming took 4 bases from V and 0 from J, leaving 10 bases between them. Germline CDR1 and CDR2: SGHNT and YYREEE (reference sequence). This CDR3 is built from 15 residues. Here the CDR3 reads CASSAGITNTGELFF. DNA for the CDR3: TGTGCCAGCAGCGCGGGAATCACGAACACCGGGGAGCTGTTTTTT.

The chain employs TRBV28 and TRBJ2-3; 10 positions match TRBD2. The CDR3 totals 19 residues. Losses at the gene ends were 3 bases for V and 0 bases for J; bases not matched to a gene: 12. In germline, CDR1 is MDHEN, CDR2 SYDVKM. The CDR3: CASSFWLAGVGSSTDTQYF. DNA for the CDR3: TGTGCCAGCAGTTTTTGGCTAGCGGGAGTTGGTTCTAGCACAGATACGCAGTATTTT.

J is TRBJ1-2 and V is TRBV18; D is unresolved. CDR1 is KGHSH and CDR2 is LQKENI in the germline V gene. The length of the CDR3 is 15 residues. V shed 2 bases and J shed 4 bases, with 14 bases lying between them. In DNA, the CDR3 is TGTGCCAGCTCACCAGGGGAATCGGAGGCCTATGGCTACACCTTC. This codes for CASSPGESEAYGYTF.

In DNA form, the CDR3 reads TGTGCCAGCGGCGACAGGGGCCCGGGCACTGAAGCTTTCTTT. Amino acids: CASGDRGPGTEAFF. This chain joins TRBV3-1 (or the pseudogene TRBV3-2) and TRBJ1-1, with 8 nucleotides matching TRBD1. This CDR3 comprises 14 residues. CDR1 LGHDT and CDR2 YNNKEL come from the germline V gene (reference sequence). J gave up 4 bases and V 8 bases, and 9 bases lay outside the gene matches.

The gene calls are TRBV28 and TRBJ1-2; 8 bases map to TRBD1. Trimming took 5 bases from V and 4 from J; bases not matched to a gene: 6. CDR3 length: 14 residues. CDR1 is MDHEN and CDR2 is SYDVKM in the germline V gene. The CDR3 nucleotides are TGTGCCAGCAGTACGACAGGGGAGCCCTATGGCTACACCTTC. This translates into CASSTTGEPYGYTF.

The rearrangement joins TRBV5-4 to TRBJ2-2; D unresolved. This CDR3 is 13 amino acids long. Germline CDR1 and CDR2: SGHNT and YYREEE (reference sequence). With 4 bases removed from V and 0 bases from J, the gap between germline ends came to 4 bases. The CDR3 DNA is TGTGCCAGCAGCGCGTCGAACACCGGGGAGCTGTTTTTT. Protein sequence: CASSASNTGELFF.

This sequence joins TRBV11-2 and TRBJ1-3; D is uncertain. V was clipped by 5 bases and J by 4 bases, with 15 bases between them. The CDR3 runs to 15 residues. Germline V lookup: CDR1 SGHAT, CDR2 FQNNGV. CDR3 nucleotide sequence: TGTGCCAGCAGCACCCCCCGAGGGCGCGGAAACACCATATATTTT. Translation gives CASSTPRGRGNTIYF.

The chain uses TRBV5-1 and TRBJ2-3; unclear D gene. CDR3 length equals 14 residues. The V gene lost 2 bases and the J gene lost 6 bases, with 13 bases spanning the gap. The germline gives CDR1 SGHRS, CDR2 YFSETQ. The CDR3 reads CASSFLRRVDTQYF. As DNA, the CDR3 is TGCGCCAGCAGCTTTCTTAGGAGAGTCGATACGCAGTATTTT.

This clone has only a few counts. V gene TRBV2 combines with J gene TRBJ1-2; 12 nucleotides match TRBD1. V lost 8 bases and J lost 5; bases outside the gene matches: 6. This CDR3 has 14 residues. CDR1 is SNHLY, CDR2 FYNNEI, per germline. The CDR3 sequence: CASVRDRGRYGYTF. The CDR3, as DNA: TGTGCCAGCGTCCGGGACAGGGGGCGTTATGGCTACACCTTC.

V and J are TRBV27 and TRBJ2-5; 7 bases match TRBD1. There are 15 residues in the CDR3. Germline assignment: CDR1 MNHEY and CDR2 SMNVEV (reference sequence). Germline trimming cut 3 bases from V and 5 bases from J; bases unmatched to any gene: 9. CDR3 bases: TGTGCCAGCAGTTTCATCACGACAGGGATTGAGACCCAGTACTTC. This encodes CASSFITTGIETQYF.

The chain is built from TRBV6-5 and TRBJ2-7; TRBD2 agrees at 9 bases. Germline CDR1 is MNHEY and CDR2 is SVGAGI. Trimming cost V 8 bases and J 3 bases; bases outside gene matches: 5. This CDR3 contains 13 residues. CDR3 loop: CASRTSDLYEQYF. DNA for the CDR3: TGTGCCAGCCGGACTAGCGACCTCTACGAGCAGTACTTC.

The chain has TRBV6-5 and TRBJ1-2; 7 positions match TRBD1. Germline assignment: CDR1 MNHEY and CDR2 SVGAGI. The CDR3 spans 13 residues. The junction had 9 bases not matched to a gene; V was cut back by 10 bases and J by 4 bases. The CDR3 nucleotides are TGTGCCACCGCGACAGGGAGTCCCTATGGCTACACCTTC. It encodes CATATGSPYGYTF.

This clone has just a few counts. The chain carries TRBV18 and TRBJ1-6, with D perhaps TRBD1 (5 bases). Trimming stripped 2 bases from V and 5 bases from J, with 13 bases between. Germline V CDR1 and CDR2: KGHSH, LQKENI. The length of the CDR3 is 16 residues. The CDR3 reads CASSPSGHLNNSPLHF. The CDR3 DNA follows: TGTGCCAGCTCACCATCCGGACACCTTAATAATTCACCCCTCCACTTT. Together with reference TRBV18 and TRBJ1-6, the CDR3 gives the full variable domain: NAGVMQNPRHLVRRRGQEARLRCSPMKGHSHVYWYRQLPEEGLKFMVYLQKENIIDESGMPKERFSAEFPKEGPSILRIQQVVRGDSAAYFCASSPSGHLNNSPLHFGNGTRLTVT.

The genes are TRBV30 and TRBJ2-5, with 7 positions matching TRBD2. Germline V gene lookup returns CDR1 GTSNPN and CDR2 SVGIG (reference sequence). The CDR3 has 14 residues. The V segment lost 4 bases and the J segment 7 bases; nucleotides outside the gene matches: 12. This CDR3 is CAWTEGLSRGTQYF. Written as DNA, the CDR3 is TGTGCCTGGACGGAGGGACTATCCCGCGGGACCCAGTACTTC.

J is TRBJ2-3 and V is TRBV7-9; D remains ambiguous. Trimming took 1 base from V and 1 from J, leaving 9 bases between them. The germline V gene encodes CDR1 SEHNR and CDR2 FQNEAQ (reference sequence). The CDR3 length is 15 residues. The CDR3 sequence is CASSLGVGGTDTQYF. CDR3 coding DNA: TGTGCCAGCAGCTTAGGGGTGGGCGGCACAGATACGCAGTATTTT.